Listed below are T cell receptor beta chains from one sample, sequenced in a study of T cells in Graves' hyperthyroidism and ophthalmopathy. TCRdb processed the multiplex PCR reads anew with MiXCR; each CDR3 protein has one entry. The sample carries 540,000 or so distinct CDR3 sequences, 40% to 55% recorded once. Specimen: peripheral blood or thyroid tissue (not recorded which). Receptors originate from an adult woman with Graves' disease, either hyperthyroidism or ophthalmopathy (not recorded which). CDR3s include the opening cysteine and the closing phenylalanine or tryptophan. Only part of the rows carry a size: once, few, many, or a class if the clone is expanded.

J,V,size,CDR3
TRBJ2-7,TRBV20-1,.,CSGRQTYEQYF
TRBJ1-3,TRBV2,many,CASSGASSGNTIYF
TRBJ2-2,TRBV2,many,CASTRNTGELFF
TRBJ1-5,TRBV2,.,CASNRDGGKPQHF
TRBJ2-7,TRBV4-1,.,CASSQTGIEQYF
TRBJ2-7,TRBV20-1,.,CSASPPGLAYEQYF
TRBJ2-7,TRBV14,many,CASSQGGQSYEQYF
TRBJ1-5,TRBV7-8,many,CASSLDEGYQPQHF
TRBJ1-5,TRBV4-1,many,CASSHLVRGRDQPQHF
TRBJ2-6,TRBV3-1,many,CASSLGHLGSGANVLTF
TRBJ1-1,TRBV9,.,CASSDPRVPNTEAFF
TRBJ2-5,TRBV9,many,CASSVDQGPQETQYF